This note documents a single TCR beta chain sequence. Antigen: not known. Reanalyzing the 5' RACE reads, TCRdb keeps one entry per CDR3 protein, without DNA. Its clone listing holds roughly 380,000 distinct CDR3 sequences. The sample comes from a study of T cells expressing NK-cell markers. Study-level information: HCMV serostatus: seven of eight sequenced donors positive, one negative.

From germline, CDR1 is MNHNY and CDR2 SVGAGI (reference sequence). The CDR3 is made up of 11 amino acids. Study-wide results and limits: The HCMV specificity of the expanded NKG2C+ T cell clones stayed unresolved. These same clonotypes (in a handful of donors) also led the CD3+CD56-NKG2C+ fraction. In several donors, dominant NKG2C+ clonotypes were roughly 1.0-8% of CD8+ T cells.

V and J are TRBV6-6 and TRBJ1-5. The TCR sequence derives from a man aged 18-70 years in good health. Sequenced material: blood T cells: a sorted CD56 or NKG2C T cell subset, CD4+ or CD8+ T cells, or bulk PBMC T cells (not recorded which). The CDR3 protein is CASRLSHSQHF.